Below are 2 T cell receptor beta chains sequenced from a single sample in a study of regulatory T cells in long-lasting Graves disease. Combining iRepertoire HTBI primers with Arm-PCR of CDR3 regions, the authors built TCR beta libraries. TCRdb passed the multiplex PCR reads through MiXCR, listing each CDR3 protein once. The profile shows 650,000 to 700,000 distinct CDR3 sequences, approximately 29% of them singletons. Time point denoted: persistent/refractory GD, antithyroid drugs over 5 years with positive TRAb. PBMC-extracted RNA yielded the TCR library. The sequencing used peripheral blood mononuclear cells (PBMCs), collected when the disease was refractory, from a patient treated with antithyroid drugs. Every receptor here comes from a female donor with Graves disease.

This clonotype was counted only a few times. The CDR3 region has the DNA TGTGCCAGCAGCCCGGGGACTAGCGGGCGGAACACCGGGGAGCTGTTTTTT. Its protein is CASSPGTSGRNTGELFF. The chain employs TRBV4-2 and TRBJ2-2, with 12 positions matching TRBD2. The CDR3 sequence is 17 residues long. V shed 4 bases and J 1 base; nucleotides not matched to a gene: 4. In germline, CDR1 is LGHNA, CDR2 YNFKEQ.

This clonotype came up a few times. The CDR3 nucleotides are TGTGCCAGCAGCACCACCGGGATTAGCAATCAGCCCCAGCATTTT. Translation: CASSTTGISNQPQHF. The J gene is TRBJ1-5, the V gene TRBV16; D remains unclear. V shed 5 bases and J shed 0 bases, with 11 bases lying between them. The length of the CDR3 is 15 residues. Germline assignment: CDR1 KGHSY and CDR2 FQNENV.